Shown below are 6 T cell receptor beta chains from a single sample sequenced in a study of T cell repertoires in cytomegalovirus infection. TCRdb reprocessed the reads with MiXCR, giving one entry per CDR3 protein. The data contain about 480,000 distinct CDR3 sequences, 33% of them singletons. Their recognized antigens are unknown. This material consisted of cultured PBMCs, taken from culture after CMV antigen stimulation. Receptors originate from a human donor in good health (CMV status not recorded). Some clones in this sample may be carry-over from other donors' samples.

This clonotype has only one observation. The rearrangement joins TRBV20-1 to TRBJ2-2, with D perhaps matching TRBD2 (6 bases). Trimming removed 2 bases from V and 6 bases from J, with 13 bases in between. Germline CDR1 is DFQATT and CDR2 is SNEGSKA (reference sequence). The CDR3 spans 14 residues. CDR3: CSARFAGSPGELFF. Here the CDR3 DNA reads TGCAGTGCTAGATTTGCGGGATCTCCCGGGGAGCTGTTTTTT.

The rearrangement links TRBV30 to TRBJ2-1; 9 nucleotides line up with TRBD2. J lost 0 bases, V lost 0 bases, and 3 bases had no gene match. CDR1 is GTSNPN, CDR2 SVGIG, per germline (reference sequence). The CDR3 sequence is 16 residues long. The CDR3, as DNA: TGTGCCTGGAGTGTTCGCGGGAGGGCCTCCTACAATGAGCAGTTCTTC. This encodes CAWSVRGRASYNEQFF.

This clonotype came up a few times. V usage is TRBV14 and J usage is TRBJ1-4; a weak D match, TRBD1 (5 bases). Per the germline V gene, CDR1 is SGHDN and CDR2 is FVKESK. The CDR3 is 14 residues long. V lost 4 bases to trimming and J lost 5 bases, with 11 bases between them. CDR3 in DNA: TGTGCCAGCAGCCTCCGGGGACCCAATGAAAAACTGTTTTTT. Its protein product is CASSLRGPNEKLFF.

This chain links TRBV5-4 with TRBJ2-5; 11 bases map to TRBD1. The CDR3 runs 16 residues. J was trimmed by 1 base and V by 2 bases; bases with no gene match: 4. CDR1 and CDR2 from the germline V gene are SGHNT and YYREEE (reference sequence). CDR3 DNA sequence: TGTGCCAGCAGCTTAGGACAGGGGGCGACCCAAGAGACCCAGTACTTC. Its protein is CASSLGQGATQETQYF.

This clonotype appeared many times. The rearrangement links TRBV7-9 to TRBJ1-1; unclear D gene. Trimming took 3 bases from V and 2 from J, leaving 10 bases between them. The CDR3 totals 14 residues. Germline values: CDR1 SEHNR, CDR2 FQNEAQ (reference sequence). This CDR3 reads CASSFFLGNTEAFF. In DNA form, the CDR3 reads TGTGCCAGCAGCTTTTTCCTAGGTAACACTGAAGCTTTCTTT.

The CDR3, as DNA: TGTGCCAGCAGTTTGTCCGGGACATCCGGGGAGCTGTTTTTT. Protein product: CASSLSGTSGELFF. This chain links TRBV28 with TRBJ2-2; tentative D call: TRBD1 (6 bases). Trimming stripped 3 bases from V and 6 bases from J, with 11 bases between. CDR1 and CDR2 (germline): MDHEN, SYDVKM. This CDR3 spans 14 amino acids.